Listed below are T cell receptor beta chains from one sample, sequenced in a study of T cells in Graves' hyperthyroidism and ophthalmopathy. TCRdb re-called the multiplex PCR reads with MiXCR, one entry per CDR3 protein. The sample lists roughly 380,000 distinct CDR3 sequences, approximately 14% occurring once. The sample consisted of blood. These receptors came from a woman younger than 30 with Graves' hyperthyroidism. CDR3s include the opening cysteine and the closing phenylalanine or tryptophan. D genes are given only for firm matches. The listing skips clone size in some rows; elsewhere it reads once, few, many or a size class.

clone_size: few; j_call: TRBJ1-2; d_call: NA; v_call: TRBV6-1; cdr3_nt: TGTGCCAGCTCCCTCGTTGGTAACAACTATGGCTACACCTTC; cdr3_aa: CASSLVGNNYGYTF
clone_size: NA; j_call: TRBJ2-2; d_call: NA; v_call: TRBV10-3; cdr3_nt: TGTGCCATCAGTGTTCGGACAGCGAACACCGGGGAGCTGTTTTTT; cdr3_aa: CAISVRTANTGELFF
clone_size: many; j_call: TRBJ2-1; d_call: TRBD2; v_call: TRBV5-8; cdr3_nt: TGTGCCAGCAGCGCCGGGGGGTTTACATACAATGAGCAGTTCTTC; cdr3_aa: CASSAGGFTYNEQFF
clone_size: many; j_call: TRBJ2-5; d_call: NA; v_call: TRBV18; cdr3_nt: TGTGCCAGCTCACCCCCGCGCTCTGGGTTCGGGGAGACCCAGTACTTC; cdr3_aa: CASSPPRSGFGETQYF
clone_size: many; j_call: TRBJ2-7; d_call: NA; v_call: TRBV6-5; cdr3_nt: TGTGCCAGCAGTTACGTACCGGCGAGTGGCGAGCAGTACTTC; cdr3_aa: CASSYVPASGEQYF
clone_size: NA; j_call: TRBJ2-5; d_call: TRBD2; v_call: TRBV2; cdr3_nt: TGTGCCAGCAGCGGGGGGACTAGCGGGAGGCAGCAAGAGACCCAGTACTTC; cdr3_aa: CASSGGTSGRQQETQYF
clone_size: many; j_call: TRBJ2-7; d_call: NA; v_call: TRBV12-3/TRBV12-4; cdr3_nt: TGTGCCAGCACCGAGGACAGTGGCTTTGGGATACGCTCCTACGAGCAGTACTTC; cdr3_aa: CASTEDSGFGIRSYEQYF
clone_size: NA; j_call: TRBJ1-3; d_call: NA; v_call: TRBV6-1; cdr3_nt: TGTGCCAGCAACGGGGGGAACTCTGGAAACACCATATATTTT; cdr3_aa: CASNGGNSGNTIYF
clone_size: NA; j_call: TRBJ1-4; d_call: NA; v_call: TRBV14; cdr3_nt: TGTGCCAGCAGCCAAGACTACGGAGGAAATGAAAAACTGTTTTTT; cdr3_aa: CASSQDYGGNEKLFF
clone_size: many; j_call: TRBJ1-1; d_call: NA; v_call: TRBV12-3/TRBV12-4; cdr3_nt: TGTGCCAGCAGTTTTGGGGGGGGGAACACTGAAGCTTTCTTT; cdr3_aa: CASSFGGGNTEAFF
clone_size: many; j_call: TRBJ2-7; d_call: NA; v_call: TRBV28; cdr3_nt: TGTGCCAGCAGTTTACGAGGGACAAACGAGCAGTACTTC; cdr3_aa: CASSLRGTNEQYF
clone_size: NA; j_call: TRBJ1-5; d_call: NA; v_call: TRBV28; cdr3_nt: TGTGCCAGCAGTTCCGTCGGGGGGGCGGGAAATCAGCCCCAGCATTTT; cdr3_aa: CASSSVGGAGNQPQHF
clone_size: NA; j_call: TRBJ2-3; d_call: NA; v_call: TRBV25-1; cdr3_nt: TGTGCCAGCAGTGAACTAGGGGGCACAGATACGCAGTATTTT; cdr3_aa: CASSELGGTDTQYF
clone_size: NA; j_call: TRBJ2-5; d_call: NA; v_call: TRBV6-1; cdr3_nt: TGTGCCAGCAGTCGCCCATGGGGGGAGACCCAGTACTTC; cdr3_aa: CASSRPWGETQYF
clone_size: many; j_call: TRBJ2-1; d_call: NA; v_call: TRBV20-1; cdr3_nt: TGCAGTGCTTCGTATCCGGGACGGCCATACAATGAGCAGTTCTTC; cdr3_aa: CSASYPGRPYNEQFF